The T cell receptor (beta chain) under discussion was sequenced for a study of T cells in Graves' hyperthyroidism and ophthalmopathy. Germline CDR1 and CDR2: SNHLY and FYNNEI. The junction had 3 bases not matched to a gene; V was cut back by 7 bases and J by 6 bases. The CDR3 spans 13 residues. In patients aged 18 to 65, hyperthyroidism was newly diagnosed, with duration under 2 months. Clinicians diagnosed patients from clinical symptoms, serum thyroxine and TRAb, thyroid ultrasound and orbital computed tomography. RNA transcripts served as the template for amplifying TCR beta CDR3 regions. Using the HTBI primer set, a first-round RT-PCR was run on the TCR CDR3. TCRdb reprocessed the multiplex PCR reads via MiXCR and lists one record per CDR3 protein. This sample has roughly 380,000 distinct CDR3 sequences, with 19% found just once. This clonotype was recorded many times. Its matching antigen is unknown.

Regarding the study as a whole: The model's output predicted ophthalmopathy at a median of about 6.5 months prior to onset.

This TCR came from a woman between 18 and 29 years old with Graves' hyperthyroidism. Input material: blood. The V and J genes are TRBV2 and TRBJ1-5; 10 nucleotides match TRBD1. The CDR3, as DNA: TGTGCCAGCAAGACAGGGGGCCGTCAGCCCCAGCATTTT. Amino acids: CASKTGGRQPQHF.